Following are 10 T cell receptor beta chains from one sample sequenced in a study of T cell changes during pregnancy in multiple sclerosis. The data were produced by immunoSEQ multiplex PCR, yet TCRdb's version contains in-frame clones alone and is incomplete. The top ten hold around 1.2% of the sample, which has about 48,000 clones, over 75% seen once. The specimen was CD4+ T cells from peripheral blood mononuclear cells, collected in the second trimester of pregnancy. These receptors originate from a female donor with multiple sclerosis, enrolled in a pregnancy study.

This chain connects TRBV28 to TRBJ1-2; D might be TRBD1 (5 bases). The ends were cut back, 6 bases at V and 1 base at J, with 15 bases in the middle. The CDR3 contains 15 residues. The V gene's germline CDR1 is MDHEN and CDR2 SYDVKM. Here the CDR3 reads CASRLTDTFNYGYTF. CDR3 DNA: TGTGCCAGCAGGTTAACGGACACTTTTAACTATGGCTACACCTTC.

The rearrangement uses TRBV5-1 and TRBJ1-4, with D uncertain. Trimming took off 0 bases at V and 8 bases at J, with 11 bases between the two ends. The germline V gene has CDR1 SGHRS and CDR2 YFSETQ. The CDR3 runs to 14 residues. CDR3 sequence: CASSLGVTEEKLFF. DNA of the CDR3: TGCGCCAGCAGCTTGGGGGTAACAGAAGAAAAACTGTTTTTT. The full variable domain, rest sourced from reference TRBV5-1 and TRBJ1-4, is KAGVTQTPRYLIKTRGQQVTLSCSPISGHRSVSWYQQTPGQGLQFLFEYFSETQRNKGNFPGRFSGRQFSNSRSEMNVSTLELGDSALYLCASSLGVTEEKLFFGSGTQLSVL.

The chain recombines TRBV9 with TRBJ2-3; D unresolved. Germline V gives CDR1 SGDLS, CDR2 YYNGEE. Deletions cut 0 bases from V and 0 bases from J, with 11 bases between. The length of the CDR3 is 16 residues. CDR3 nucleotides: TGTGCCAGCAGCGTAGGAGGATCCTCTAGCACAGATACGCAGTATTTT. The encoded protein is CASSVGGSSSTDTQYF.

This chain joins TRBV5-1 and TRBJ2-5; no clear D gene. Germline-derived CDR1 and CDR2 are SGHRS and YFSETQ. The length of the CDR3 is 12 residues. V dropped 3 bases and J dropped 0 bases, with 3 bases sitting between them. In nucleotides, the CDR3 is TGCGCCAGCAGCTCCTACCAAGAGACCCAGTACTTC. This encodes CASSSYQETQYF.

The gene calls are TRBV5-6 and TRBJ1-2, with unresolved D. V was trimmed by 4 bases and J by 4 bases, leaving 11 bases between them. From germline, CDR1 is SGHDT and CDR2 YYEEEE. The CDR3 is 13 amino acids. The CDR3 DNA sequence: TGTGCCAGCAGCCCAACCAGAACCTATGGCTACACCTTC. This sequence encodes CASSPTRTYGYTF.

This chain uses TRBV2 with TRBJ1-2, with a tentative D call TRBD1 (6 bases). Germline V gene lookup returns CDR1 SNHLY and CDR2 FYNNEI. The length of the CDR3 is 13 residues. V was clipped by 3 bases and J by 3 bases, with 8 bases between them. In DNA, the CDR3 is TGTGCCAGCAGTGACGGGGGGCACTATGGCTACACCTTC. This codes for CASSDGGHYGYTF. The full variable domain, rest sourced from reference TRBV2 and TRBJ1-2, is EPEVTQTPSHQVTQMGQEVILRCVPISNHLYFYWYRQILGQKVEFLVSFYNNEISEKSEIFDDQFSVERPDGSNFTLKIRSTKLEDSAMYFCASSDGGHYGYTFGSGTRLTVV.

This clone occurred a few times. The chain has TRBV28 and TRBJ2-1, with a weak D call TRBD2 (6 bases). Trimming removed 6 bases at V and 9 bases at J, with 9 bases between. CDR1 and CDR2 (germline): MDHEN, SYDVKM. The CDR3 has 11 amino acids. For the CDR3, the DNA is TGTGCCAGCAGCGGGACTGTTGAGCAGTTCTTC. This sequence encodes CASSGTVEQFF. The variable domain in full, completed from reference TRBV28 and TRBJ2-1, reads DVKVTQSSRYLVKRTGEKVFLECVQDMDHENMFWYRQDPGLGLRLIYFSYDVKMKEKGDIPEGYSVSREKKERFSLILESASTNQTSMYLCASSGTVEQFFGPGTRLTVL.

This sequence joins TRBV19 and TRBJ1-1, with TRBD1 matching 7 bases. Germline V gene data show CDR1 as LNHDA and CDR2 as SQIVND (reference sequence). CDR3 length equals 16 residues. V shed 5 bases, J shed 0 bases, and the junction held 9 bases outside the gene matches. CDR3 sequence reads: CASSAGDRIMNTEAFF. The CDR3, as DNA: TGTGCCAGTAGTGCCGGGGACAGAATTATGAACACTGAAGCTTTCTTT.

V gene TRBV5-4 combines with J gene TRBJ2-2; TRBD1 agrees at 9 bases. The CDR3 has 16 amino acids. V was clipped by 4 bases and J by 4 bases; unmatched bases: 8. Germline CDR1 is SGHNT and CDR2 is YYREEE (reference sequence). CDR3 region: CASSPPGQGVTGELFF. The DNA of the CDR3 is TGTGCCAGCAGCCCGCCGGGACAGGGAGTCACCGGGGAGCTGTTTTTT.

The J gene is TRBJ2-2, the V gene TRBV11-3, with 13 nucleotides matching TRBD2. This CDR3 is built from 15 residues. V shed 5 bases and J 8 bases; nucleotides not matched to a gene: 5. The germline V gene encodes CDR1 SGHNT and CDR2 YENEEA. This CDR3 is CASSLGLAGTGELFF. In nucleotides, the CDR3 is TGTGCCAGCAGCCTGGGACTAGCGGGAACAGGGGAGCTGTTTTTT.